What follows are 3 T cell receptor beta chains derived from one specimen sequenced in a study of cytomegalovirus exposure and HLA in healthy donors. The study ran its PCR with 60 Vbeta and 13 Jbeta primers. Sequencing used immunoSEQ multiplex PCR; TCRdb keeps in-frame clones, though not all of them. The sample table sets out approximately 92,000 clones. The sequenced sample was PBMCs. The receptor source for this set is a woman aged 25 to 39 in good health and CMV-seronegative.

The chain links TRBV18 to TRBJ2-7; TRBD2 agrees at 10 bases. Germline assignment: CDR1 KGHSH and CDR2 LQKENI. The CDR3 contains 15 residues. V gave up 2 bases and J gave up 1 base; unmatched junction bases: 2. Here the CDR3 reads CASSPGLAESYEQYF. DNA of the CDR3: TGTGCCAGCTCACCAGGACTAGCGGAGTCCTACGAGCAGTACTTC. Full variable domain (remainder filled in from reference TRBV18 and TRBJ2-7): NAGVMQNPRHLVRRRGQEARLRCSPMKGHSHVYWYRQLPEEGLKFMVYLQKENIIDESGMPKERFSAEFPKEGPSILRIQQVVRGDSAAYFCASSPGLAESYEQYFGPGTRLTVT.

The chain recombines TRBV9 with TRBJ2-2; D gene ambiguous. The CDR3 consists of 14 residues. With 1 base removed from V and 1 base from J, the gap between germline ends came to 5 bases. Germline-derived CDR1 and CDR2 are SGDLS and YYNGEE. The CDR3 spells CASSVSRNTGELFF. CDR3 DNA sequence: TGTGCCAGCAGCGTATCCCGGAACACCGGGGAGCTGTTTTTT.

The chain carries TRBV6-6 and TRBJ2-1, with 8 bases aligning to TRBD2. This CDR3 contains 15 residues. V shed 6 bases, J shed 0 bases, and the junction held 4 bases outside the gene matches. The germline gives CDR1 MNHNY, CDR2 SVGAGI (reference sequence). The CDR3 here is CASRSSGSSYNEQFF. In DNA, the CDR3 is TGTGCCAGCAGATCAAGCGGGAGCTCCTACAATGAGCAGTTCTTC.